This entry features one T cell receptor (beta chain) sequence. Its antigen has not been determined. Base qualities are not at hand, and no much larger clone is one base apart. These data are taken from a study of CD8 T cells in Susac syndrome (dated by TCRdb to about 2019). About the study as a whole: Whether CD8+ T cell activation and differentiation in Susac syndrome was antigen driven was tested using repertoire sequencing.

The CDR3, cysteine through phenylalanine, is 15 amino acids long. The retained sequence is limited to the CDR3, 45 bases, with the frame set at the first base. V loses 6 bases at its end and J loses 4 bases; junction bases beyond the gene matches: 8. Peripheral blood CD8+ and CD4+ T cells from healthy donors, Susac syndrome patients and multiple sclerosis patients were profiled using high-throughput TCR beta sequencing. Healthy donors were included as age- and sex-matched controls. Bulk CD8+ and CD4+ T cells were purified magnetically by negative isolation, whereas CD8+ TEMRA cells were enriched by FACS. Blood was drawn into EDTA tubes, processed within 24 hours, and PBMCs were isolated by density gradient centrifugation. PBMCs intended for TCR sequencing were cryopreserved in liquid nitrogen and thawed later in a water bath at 37 degrees C. Purity of sorted or isolated CD4+, CD8+ and CD8+ TEMRA cells was at least 90%.

RNA was extracted with the RNeasy kit and about 0.5 to 1 ug was reverse transcribed using random hexamers. The immunoSEQ multiplex PCR assay, which covers 54 Vbeta and 13 Jbeta segments, was used to amplify TCR beta CDR3 regions. Bias from PCR amplification was corrected by using a synthetic template baseline for primer optimization and for computational correction. The study's own analysis went as follows. Reads were annotated to V, D and J genes according to IMGT and were analyzed with immunoSEQ Analyzer, with only productive sequences retained. Clonality was computed as one minus Shannon entropy normalized by log2 of the number of productive unique sequences. For each patient and control, public and private clones were evaluated within the 100 most prevalent clones. Clones were defined as Susac-specific when absent from the healthy and MS cohorts, from fewer than 1,300 published viral clones and from other ImmuneACCESS disease sequences. TCRdb reworked the public reads: Q25 trimming with fastp, MiXCR clone assembly, productive beta chains retained. CDR3 protein sequences are deduplicated, and each keeps its most common genes and DNA. In this record, the V and J calls reflect TCRdb's handling and not the investigators' own analysis. The sample profile shows roughly 120,000 distinct CDR3 sequences; over 85% of them were found once. The top ten hold around 0.078% of the sample.

Summary of the overall study and its limitations: The study acknowledged that relatively few individuals were included in the TCR sequencing and HLA analysis.

The sequence links TRBV12-3 or TRBV12-4 to TRBJ2-4, with 8 central nucleotides matching TRBD1. The sequence was collected from a human donor in good health. Input material: CD4+ T cells from PBMCs. The DNA reads TGTGCCAGCAGCCTTAGACAGGGGCCGAAAAACATTCAGTACTTC. This yields the protein CASSLRQGPKNIQYF.